The 2 T cell receptor beta chains reported below all come from one sample, sequenced in a study of T-cell memory formation after mild COVID-19 (TCRdb year 2021). Receptors were amplified or captured by 5' RACE. The data were produced on an Illumina NovaSeq 6000. The raw public data were reprocessed by TCRdb itself: fastp quality trimming at Q25, MiXCR clonotype calling, in-frame beta chains only. Entries that share a CDR3 protein sequence are merged under the most common genes and DNA. This sample has 350,000 to 500,000 distinct CDR3 sequences in its table, and about 25% of those were observed once. Around 13% of the sample goes to the ten largest clones. The sample comprised PBMCs or a T cell subset sorted from them (not recorded which). Every receptor here comes from an adult woman who had mild COVID-19 (a few samples of this study predate the infection). The sample titles of this study are shuffled in the database, so cell type and time point are left out; the donor was told from shared clones.

The rearrangement links TRBV27 to TRBJ2-2; TRBD2 aligns across 13 bases. The J segment lost 1 base and the V segment lost 6 bases, leaving 5 bases of the junction unmatched. Germline values: CDR1 MNHEY, CDR2 SMNVEV (reference sequence). The CDR3 runs 17 residues. The CDR3 bases are TGTGCCAGCAGCAGGACTAGCGGGAGTTTGAACACCGGGGAGCTGTTTTTT. As protein: CASSRTSGSLNTGELFF.

The genes are TRBV5-1 and TRBJ2-3; possibly TRBD1 for D (7 bases). There are 17 residues in the CDR3. Germline V gene lookup returns CDR1 SGHRS and CDR2 YFSETQ. V dropped 3 bases and J dropped 2 bases, with 19 bases sitting between them. In DNA, the CDR3 is TGCGCCAGCAGCTCCTCCGGAGGGGGCAGAGCCACAGATACGCAGTATTTT. Translation: CASSSSGGGRATDTQYF.